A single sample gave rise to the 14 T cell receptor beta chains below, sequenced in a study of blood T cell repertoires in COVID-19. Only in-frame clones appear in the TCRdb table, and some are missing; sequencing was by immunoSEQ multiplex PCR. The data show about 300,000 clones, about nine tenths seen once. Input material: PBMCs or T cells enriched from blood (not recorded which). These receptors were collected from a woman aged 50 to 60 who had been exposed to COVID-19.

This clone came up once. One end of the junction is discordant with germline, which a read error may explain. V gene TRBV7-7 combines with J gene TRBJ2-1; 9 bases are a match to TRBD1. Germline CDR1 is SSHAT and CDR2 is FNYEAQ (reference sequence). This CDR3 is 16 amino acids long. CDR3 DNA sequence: TGTGCTAGCAGCTTAGCGGAGACAGGGGGGATCAATGAGCAGTTCTTC. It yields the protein CASSLAETGGINEQFF.

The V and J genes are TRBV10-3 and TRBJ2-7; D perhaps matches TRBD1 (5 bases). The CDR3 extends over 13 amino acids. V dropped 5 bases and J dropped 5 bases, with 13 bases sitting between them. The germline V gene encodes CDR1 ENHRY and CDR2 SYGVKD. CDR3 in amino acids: CAISLRVVHEQYF. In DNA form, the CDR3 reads TGTGCCATCAGTCTCAGGGTTGTCCACGAGCAGTACTTC.

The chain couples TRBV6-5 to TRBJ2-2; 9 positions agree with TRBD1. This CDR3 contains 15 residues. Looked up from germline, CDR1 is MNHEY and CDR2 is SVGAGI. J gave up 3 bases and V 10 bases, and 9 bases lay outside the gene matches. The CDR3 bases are TGTGCCACCTCAGAGACAGGGGGGTACACCGGGGAGCTGTTTTTT. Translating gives CATSETGGYTGELFF.

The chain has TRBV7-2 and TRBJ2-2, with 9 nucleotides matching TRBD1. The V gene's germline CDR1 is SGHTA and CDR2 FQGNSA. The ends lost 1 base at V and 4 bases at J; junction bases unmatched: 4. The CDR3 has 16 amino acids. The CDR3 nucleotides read TGTGCCAGCAGCTTAGGGGACAGGGCGGGCACCGGGGAGCTGTTTTTT. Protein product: CASSLGDRAGTGELFF.

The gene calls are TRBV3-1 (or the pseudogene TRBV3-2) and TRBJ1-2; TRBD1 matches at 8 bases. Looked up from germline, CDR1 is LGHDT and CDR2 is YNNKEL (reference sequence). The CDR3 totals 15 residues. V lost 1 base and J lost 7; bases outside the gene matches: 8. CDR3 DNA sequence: TGTGCCAGCAGCCAAGTACAGGCAGGGGGCCTTGGCTACACCTTC. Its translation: CASSQVQAGGLGYTF.

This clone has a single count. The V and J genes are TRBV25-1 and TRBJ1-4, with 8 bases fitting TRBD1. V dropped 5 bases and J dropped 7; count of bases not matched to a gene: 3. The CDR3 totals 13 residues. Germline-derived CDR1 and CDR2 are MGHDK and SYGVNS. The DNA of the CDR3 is TGTGCCAGCAGTAGACAGGGGTTTGAAAAACTGTTTTTT. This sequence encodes CASSRQGFEKLFF.

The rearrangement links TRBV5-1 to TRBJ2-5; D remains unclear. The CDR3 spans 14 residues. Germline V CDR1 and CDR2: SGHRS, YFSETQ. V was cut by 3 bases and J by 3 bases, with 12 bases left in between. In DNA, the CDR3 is TGCGCCAGCAGCTCGGCCCAGGTAGAAGAGACCCAGTACTTC. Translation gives CASSSAQVEETQYF.

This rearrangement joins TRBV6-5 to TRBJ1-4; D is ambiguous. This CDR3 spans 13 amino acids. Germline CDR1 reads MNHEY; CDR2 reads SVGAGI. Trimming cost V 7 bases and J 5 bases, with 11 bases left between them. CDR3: CASIASGNEKLFF. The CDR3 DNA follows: TGTGCCAGCATCGCCAGCGGGAATGAAAAACTGTTTTTT.

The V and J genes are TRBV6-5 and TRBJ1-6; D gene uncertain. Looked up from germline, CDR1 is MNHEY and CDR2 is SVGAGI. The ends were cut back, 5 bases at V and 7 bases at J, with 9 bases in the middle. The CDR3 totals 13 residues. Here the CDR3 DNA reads TGTGCCAGCAGTCCCGGAGTAAATTCACCCCTCCACTTT. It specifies CASSPGVNSPLHF.

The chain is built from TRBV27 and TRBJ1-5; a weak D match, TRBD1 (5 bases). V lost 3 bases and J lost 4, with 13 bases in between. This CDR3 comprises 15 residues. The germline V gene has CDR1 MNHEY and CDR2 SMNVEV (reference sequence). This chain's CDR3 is CASSFAREGNQPQHF. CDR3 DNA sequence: TGTGCCAGCAGTTTTGCCAGGGAGGGGAATCAGCCCCAGCATTTT.

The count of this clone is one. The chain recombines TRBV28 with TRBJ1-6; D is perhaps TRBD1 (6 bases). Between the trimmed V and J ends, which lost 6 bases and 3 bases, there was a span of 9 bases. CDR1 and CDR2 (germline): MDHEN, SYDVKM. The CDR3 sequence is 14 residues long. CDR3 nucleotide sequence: TGTGCCAGCAGGAGACAGGACTATAATTCACCCCTCCACTTT. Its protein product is CASRRQDYNSPLHF.

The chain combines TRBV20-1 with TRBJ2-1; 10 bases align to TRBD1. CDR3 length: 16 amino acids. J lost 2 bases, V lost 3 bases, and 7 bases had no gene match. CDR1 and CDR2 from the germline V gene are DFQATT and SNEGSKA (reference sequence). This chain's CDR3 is CSASETGGFPYNEQFF. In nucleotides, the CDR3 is TGCAGTGCTAGTGAGACAGGGGGCTTCCCCTACAATGAGCAGTTCTTC.

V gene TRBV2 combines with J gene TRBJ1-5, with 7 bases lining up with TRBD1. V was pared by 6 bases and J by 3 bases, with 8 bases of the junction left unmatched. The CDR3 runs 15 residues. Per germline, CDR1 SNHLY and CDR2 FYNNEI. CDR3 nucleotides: TGTGCCAGCAGGACCGGGACAGTTAACAATCAGCCCCAGCATTTT. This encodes CASRTGTVNNQPQHF.

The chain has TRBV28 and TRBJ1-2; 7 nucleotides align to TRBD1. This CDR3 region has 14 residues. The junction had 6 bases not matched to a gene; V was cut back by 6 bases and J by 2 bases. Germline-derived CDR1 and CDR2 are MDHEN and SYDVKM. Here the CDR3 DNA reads TGTGCCAGCAGGCGGACAGGACGAAACTATGGCTACACCTTC. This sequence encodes CASRRTGRNYGYTF.